This T cell receptor (beta chain) was identified in a study of T cell repertoires in cytomegalovirus infection. Findings and caveats of the study: Identification of carriers of CMV plus the relevant HLA was achieved through cumulative public TCR beta family frequency. The response measured ex vivo was dominated by TCR beta clonotypes (HLA-C-restricted and CMV-specific).

One entry per CDR3 protein, called by TCRdb with MiXCR from the reads. Among hundreds of thousands of distinct CDR3 sequences, about 24% were seen once, and the ten largest hold 8%. The V gene lost 6 bases and the J gene lost 1 base, with 12 bases spanning the gap. This CDR3 comprises 13 residues. From germline, CDR1 is DFQATT and CDR2 SNEGSKA (reference sequence). The table lists this clonotype with a few counts. Its antigen remains unidentified. The sequencing sample was made of CD8+ T cells from PBMCs. The source of this sequence is a human donor in good health (CMV status not recorded). Some clones in this sample may be carry-over from other donors' samples. This chain joins TRBV20-1 and TRBJ1-1; D unresolved. As DNA, the CDR3 is TGCAGTGCCCTCCGGGCTGAGAACACTGAAGCTTTCTTT. Protein product: CSALRAENTEAFF.